The 28 T cell receptor beta chains presented below share a single source sample, sequenced in a study of regulatory T cells in long-lasting Graves disease. Both iRepertoire HTBI primers and Arm-PCR of CDR3 regions were used to build the TCR beta libraries. TCRdb analysed the multiplex PCR reads with MiXCR anew, one entry per CDR3 protein. The data contain hundreds of thousands of distinct CDR3 sequences, less than 25% of them singletons. Time point defined: persistent/refractory GD, antithyroid drugs over 5 years with positive TRAb. Scientists built the TCR library using RNA that was extracted from PBMCs. This specimen was peripheral blood mononuclear cells (PBMCs), taken when the disease was refractory, from a patient treated with antithyroid drugs. The receptor set was obtained from a female donor with Graves disease.

In its sample, this clonotype was seen many times. The chain carries TRBV7-6 and TRBJ2-5; D gene ambiguous. Trimming left V 4 bases short and J 6 bases short, with 18 bases between. The CDR3 sequence is 15 residues long. CDR1 SGHVS and CDR2 FNYEAQ come from the germline V gene. The CDR3 protein is CASSSTLGVVKTQYF. The CDR3 DNA is TGTGCCAGCAGCTCGACCCTTGGAGTGGTAAAGACCCAGTACTTC.

This rearrangement joins TRBV3-1 to TRBJ2-2, with 9 bases matching TRBD2. Germline trimming cut 1 base from V and 8 bases from J; bases unmatched to any gene: 5. The CDR3 totals 15 residues. Germline CDR1 reads LGHDT; CDR2 reads YNNKEL (reference sequence). The CDR3 region has the DNA TGTGCCAGCAGCCAAGTAGCGGGAGAAGGTGGGGAGCTGTTTTTT. This gives the protein CASSQVAGEGGELFF.

This clonotype has more than one count but fewer than ten. This may arise from a read error, as a much more abundant clone is one base away. The rearrangement joins TRBV6-1 to TRBJ1-5, with a weak D call TRBD1 (6 bases). Trimming removed 6 bases from V and 3 bases from J, with 9 bases in between. This CDR3 comprises 13 residues. Looked up from germline, CDR1 is MNHNS and CDR2 is SASEGT. In DNA, the CDR3 is TGTGCCAGCAGGGACAGCCACAATCAGCCCCAGCATTTT. It yields the protein CASRDSHNQPQHF.

The V gene is TRBV7-9, the J gene TRBJ2-7; TRBD1 matches at 9 bases. With 5 bases clipped from V and 5 bases from J, the junction kept 7 bases outside the gene matches. The CDR3 covers 14 residues. The germline gives CDR1 SEHNR, CDR2 FQNEAQ (reference sequence). This CDR3 reads CASSRGTGINEQYF. CDR3 DNA sequence: TGTGCCAGCAGCCGAGGGACAGGGATAAACGAGCAGTACTTC.

The table lists this clonotype with a few counts. The chain has TRBV20-1 and TRBJ2-2, with 9 bases identical to TRBD2. This CDR3 has 16 amino acids. Germline V gene data show CDR1 as DFQATT and CDR2 as SNEGSKA (reference sequence). V was clipped by 5 bases and J by 2 bases; unmatched bases: 9. CDR3 protein: CSAGPAGGSNTGELFF. In DNA form, the CDR3 reads TGCAGTGCTGGCCCAGCGGGAGGTTCAAACACCGGGGAGCTGTTTTTT.

This clonotype was seen ten or more times. The chain couples TRBV28 to TRBJ1-2, with D perhaps TRBD1 (5 bases). This CDR3 is built from 15 residues. Germline lookup yields CDR1 MDHEN and CDR2 SYDVKM. V was shortened by 5 bases and J by 5 bases, with 18 bases between the two germline ends. Here the CDR3 DNA reads TGTGCCAGCAGTCCCCGGGACGGACCTAGGTATGGCTACACCTTC. It specifies CASSPRDGPRYGYTF.

This clonotype was seen ten or more times. This chain links TRBV7-3 with TRBJ2-2; D gene ambiguous. Trimming removed 6 bases at V and 2 bases at J, with 7 bases between. The germline CDR1 and CDR2 sequences are SGHTA and FQGTGA. This CDR3 contains 13 residues. The CDR3 protein is CASRTTNTGELFF. The CDR3 DNA is TGTGCCAGCAGGACCACTAACACCGGGGAGCTGTTTTTT.

The rearrangement links TRBV6-5 to TRBJ1-2; D might be TRBD1 (5 bases). The length of the CDR3 is 17 residues. Trimming shortened V by 0 bases and J by 5 bases, and 19 bases separated the two germline ends. Germline CDR1 reads MNHEY; CDR2 reads SVGAGI. The CDR3 DNA sequence: TGTGCCAGCAGTTACTCGCTTAATCAGGGTGCCTCTTATGGCTACACCTTC. This sequence encodes CASSYSLNQGASYGYTF.

This clonotype appeared a few times. The V call is TRBV7-9, the J call TRBJ1-1; TRBD1 matches at 8 bases. The CDR3 covers 16 residues. The V and J ends lost 3 bases and 4 bases, in that order; junction bases with no gene match: 10. Germline V gene sequence: CDR1 SEHNR, CDR2 FQNEAQ (reference sequence). The CDR3 protein is CASSLWARGRSTEAFF. CDR3 in DNA: TGTGCCAGCAGCTTGTGGGCCAGGGGGCGCAGCACTGAAGCTTTCTTT.

The table lists this clonotype with a few counts. The chain couples TRBV7-2 to TRBJ2-7; weak D call: TRBD1 (5 bases). Germline loops: CDR1 SGHTA, CDR2 FQGNSA. This CDR3 comprises 15 residues. The V end was cut by 1 base, the J end by 6 bases, with 16 bases between. DNA of the CDR3: TGTGCCAGCAGCTTAGTAGTCGGGCAGGGCCTCGAGCAGTACTTC. Translated, it gives CASSLVVGQGLEQYF.

This clonotype was observed at least ten times. The J gene is TRBJ1-3, the V gene TRBV28; D is perhaps TRBD1 (5 bases). V was trimmed by 2 bases and J by 3 bases, leaving 8 bases between them. CDR3 length equals 14 residues. The germline V gene encodes CDR1 MDHEN and CDR2 SYDVKM. Here the CDR3 DNA reads TGTGCCAGCAGTTTACAGGGCTTTGGAAACACCATATATTTT. Amino acid sequence: CASSLQGFGNTIYF.

This clonotype has ten or more counts. The chain has TRBV29-1 and TRBJ1-2; D unclear. Between the trimmed V and J ends, which lost 3 bases and 0 bases, there was a span of 5 bases. The CDR3 extends over 12 amino acids. The V gene's germline CDR1 is SQVTM and CDR2 ANQGSEA. As DNA, the CDR3 is TGCAGCGTTGACGGGCCTAACTATGGCTACACCTTC. This encodes CSVDGPNYGYTF. Full variable domain (outside the CDR3, taken from reference TRBV29-1 and TRBJ1-2): SAVISQKPSRDICQRGTSLTIQCQVDSQVTMMFWYRQQPGQSLTLIATANQGSEATYESGFVIDKFPISRPNLTFSTLTVSNMSPEDSSIYLCSVDGPNYGYTFGSGTRLTVV.

This clonotype was recorded a few times. The chain uses TRBV7-9 and TRBJ2-5, with D hard to call. Trimming stripped 0 bases from V and 4 bases from J, with 9 bases between. Germline lookup yields CDR1 SEHNR and CDR2 FQNEAQ (reference sequence). This CDR3 region has 14 residues. This CDR3 is CASSLAGNSETQYF. CDR3 DNA sequence: TGTGCCAGCAGCTTAGCGGGGAATTCAGAGACCCAGTACTTC.

The chain couples TRBV20-1 to TRBJ2-5, with TRBD2 matching over 10 bases. The CDR3 consists of 17 residues. Germline V gene sequence: CDR1 DFQATT, CDR2 SNEGSKA (reference sequence). Trimming took 3 bases from V and 5 from J; bases not matched to a gene: 15. Here the CDR3 reads CSASIVESGRARETQYF. The CDR3 DNA follows: TGCAGTGCTAGCATTGTGGAGAGCGGGAGGGCCCGGGAGACCCAGTACTTC.

V gene TRBV30 combines with J gene TRBJ2-1; a weak D match, TRBD2 (7 bases). In germline, CDR1 is GTSNPN, CDR2 SVGIG (reference sequence). The CDR3 loop spans 22 amino acids. Trimming removed 2 bases at V and 4 bases at J, with 36 bases between. DNA of the CDR3: TGTGCCTGGAGTCGCGGTTTAAGGGGGTCGAGAGCGGGGAGGGCCCGGTACAATGAGCAGTTCTTC. It codes for CAWSRGLRGSRAGRARYNEQFF.

This clonotype was seen at least ten times. The V gene is TRBV12-3 or TRBV12-4, the J gene TRBJ1-1; D is uncertain. Deletions cut 10 bases from V and 4 bases from J, with 13 bases between. The CDR3 covers 12 residues. The CDR3 bases are TGTGCCACGAAAGAGGTGGGCACTGAAGCTTTCTTT. It is translated as CATKEVGTEAFF.

Many counts were recorded for this clonotype. The chain uses TRBV28 and TRBJ2-7, with TRBD1 matching over 8 bases. Germline CDR1 reads MDHEN; CDR2 reads SYDVKM. CDR3 length: 15 amino acids. Losses at the gene ends were 5 bases for V and 4 bases for J; bases not matched to a gene: 10. The CDR3 protein is CASSPGQGAGYEQYF. The CDR3 DNA follows: TGTGCCAGCAGTCCCGGGCAGGGGGCTGGGTACGAGCAGTACTTC. Using reference TRBV28 and TRBJ2-7 for the parts outside the CDR3, the full variable domain is DVKVTQSSRYLVKRTGEKVFLECVQDMDHENMFWYRQDPGLGLRLIYFSYDVKMKEKGDIPEGYSVSREKKERFSLILESASTNQTSMYLCASSPGQGAGYEQYFGPGTRLTVT.

There are a few counts of this clonotype. The rearrangement links TRBV13 to TRBJ1-1; unclear D gene. In germline, CDR1 is PRHDT, CDR2 FYEKMQ (reference sequence). Trimming took off 3 bases at V and 6 bases at J, with 8 bases between the two ends. This CDR3 contains 12 residues. The CDR3 loop is CASSLADAEAFF. The CDR3 nucleotides read TGTGCCAGCAGCTTGGCGGACGCTGAAGCTTTCTTT.

The chain recombines TRBV9 with TRBJ2-7; D remains ambiguous. V lost 0 bases to trimming and J lost 2 bases, with 9 bases between them. Germline V lookup: CDR1 SGDLS, CDR2 YYNGEE. CDR3 length: 14 residues. This chain's CDR3 is CASSVAASPYEQYF. Written as DNA, the CDR3 is TGTGCCAGCAGCGTAGCGGCGTCCCCCTACGAGCAGTACTTC. The full variable domain, completed using reference TRBV9 and TRBJ2-7, is DSGVTQTPKHLITATGQRVTLRCSPRSGDLSVYWYQQSLDQGLQFLIQYYNGEERAKGNILERFSAQQFPDLHSELNLSSLELGDSALYFCASSVAASPYEQYFGPGTRLTVT.

This chain links TRBV19 with TRBJ2-7, with 8 bases fitting TRBD1. The CDR3 sequence is 15 residues long. The ends lost 5 bases at V and 2 bases at J; junction bases unmatched: 8. Looked up from germline, CDR1 is LNHDA and CDR2 is SQIVND (reference sequence). In nucleotides, the CDR3 is TGTGCCAGTAGTCAGTCGGGGACAGGAACCTACGAGCAGTACTTC. This sequence encodes CASSQSGTGTYEQYF.

This clonotype showed up many times. The genes are TRBV3-1 and TRBJ2-2, with D possibly TRBD2 on 6 matching bases. V lost 6 bases, J lost 7 bases, and 18 bases lay in between. In germline, CDR1 is LGHDT, CDR2 YNNKEL (reference sequence). This CDR3 is 15 amino acids long. CDR3: CASSPVAAESGELFF. The CDR3 nucleotides read TGTGCCAGCAGTCCAGTAGCGGCAGAAAGCGGGGAGCTGTTTTTT.

This chain connects TRBV4-1 to TRBJ1-2; TRBD1 aligns across 7 bases. The length of the CDR3 is 16 residues. Germline loops: CDR1 MGHRA, CDR2 YSYEKL. Trimming removed 4 bases from V and 8 bases from J; junction bases left unmatched: 16. The CDR3 nucleotides are TGCGCCAGCAGCCGATTAACAGGGGACCGAGCGCGAGGCTACACCTTC. It specifies CASSRLTGDRARGYTF.

This clonotype came up many times. V gene TRBV28 combines with J gene TRBJ1-5; D gene uncertain. V lost 2 bases, J lost 7 bases, and 9 bases lay in between. Germline V gene data show CDR1 as MDHEN and CDR2 as SYDVKM. This CDR3 has 13 residues. The CDR3 sequence is CASSLGIVQPQHF. The CDR3 region has the DNA TGTGCCAGCAGTTTAGGGATAGTGCAGCCCCAGCATTTT.

This clonotype was detected ten times or more. The chain is built from TRBV20-1 and TRBJ1-1; possible D gene TRBD1, 5 bases. V dropped 6 bases and J dropped 1 base, with 18 bases sitting between them. The CDR3 is 15 amino acids. CDR1 and CDR2 (germline): DFQATT, SNEGSKA (reference sequence). CDR3 DNA sequence: TGCAGTGCGCTAGATTGGGGTGGGGGGAACACTGAAGCTTTCTTT. It translates to CSALDWGGGNTEAFF.

As concerns this clonotype: Since a much larger clone is just one base distant, this may be a read error. This chain connects TRBV2 to TRBJ2-2, with a tentative D call TRBD2 (6 bases). The length of the CDR3 is 15 residues. Germline-derived CDR1 and CDR2 are SNHLY and FYNNEI. The CDR3 here is CASSRAGSNTRELFF. CDR3 coding DNA: TGTGCCAGCAGTCGGGCGGGGTCCAACACCAGGGAGCTGTTTTTT.

The chain combines TRBV7-3 with TRBJ1-1; no clear D gene. Looked up from germline, CDR1 is SGHTA and CDR2 is FQGTGA. V was trimmed by 1 base and J by 3 bases, leaving 6 bases between them. This CDR3 contains 13 residues. DNA of the CDR3: TGTGCCAGCAGCTTAAGTCAGGACACTGAAGCTTTCTTT. Translating it yields CASSLSQDTEAFF.

The chain links TRBV5-1 to TRBJ2-7, with D unresolved. CDR3 length equals 14 residues. Trimming removed 4 bases from V and 3 bases from J, with 14 bases in between. From germline, CDR1 is SGHRS and CDR2 YFSETQ. DNA of the CDR3: TGCGCCAGCAGCGTGGACCGACCCAGCTACGAGCAGTACTTC. Its protein is CASSVDRPSYEQYF.

This clonotype came up many times. The J gene is TRBJ2-7, the V gene TRBV27; D not certain. Germline CDR1 and CDR2: MNHEY and SMNVEV (reference sequence). Trimming took 0 bases from V and 2 from J, leaving 8 bases between them. The CDR3 runs to 14 residues. CDR3 residues: CASSLSQLAYEQYF. The CDR3 region has the DNA TGTGCCAGCAGTTTATCGCAGCTAGCCTACGAGCAGTACTTC.